This TCR beta chain was sequenced for a study of identical twins. This clonotype was detected a few times. Its target is not known. Study-wide results and limits: For out-of-frame alpha sequences shared by twins, low generation probability was in excess. Recombination models fit unrelated individuals' TCR alpha sharing but underestimated twins'.

V was clipped by 7 bases and J by 5 bases; unmatched bases: 19. The CDR3 spans 17 residues. Per the germline V gene, CDR1 is DFQATT and CDR2 is SNEGSKA (reference sequence). Template switching, a step in the protocol, added a universal primer site, and cDNA carried unique molecular identifiers. Via MiXCR, TCRdb re-called the 5' RACE reads, giving one row per CDR3 protein. The sample has around 530,000 distinct CDR3 sequences, around 15% seen once; the top ten hold nearly 0.45%. A further study also used this sample, focusing on yellow fever vaccine responses in identical twins.

The chain joins TRBV20-1 to TRBJ2-5; 10 bases are shared with TRBD2. This clonotype was sampled from a woman aged 18-30 years in good health. Sequencing used CD4+ T cells sorted from blood. This CDR3 is CSVRPPSGGPRRETQYF. For the CDR3, the DNA is TGCAGTGTCAGGCCCCCTAGCGGGGGCCCAAGAAGGGAGACCCAGTACTTC.